The 5 T cell receptor beta chains reported below all come from one sample, sequenced in a study of blood T cell repertoires in COVID-19. Measured with immunoSEQ multiplex PCR; TCRdb has only the in-frame clones, and not every one. The sample has about 88,000 clones, about 82% seen once. Sequencing input: peripheral blood. The receptors come from a human donor in a cohort sampled during active COVID-19.

This chain connects TRBV12-5 to TRBJ2-2; D remains ambiguous. Germline CDR1 is LGHNT and CDR2 is FRNRAP. V lost 0 bases and J lost 4, with 15 bases in between. The CDR3 has 17 residues. CDR3: CASGLVLTARSTGELFF. CDR3 DNA: TGTGCTAGTGGTTTGGTCTTGACTGCGAGGAGCACCGGGGAGCTGTTTTTT. Together with reference TRBV12-5 and TRBJ2-2, the CDR3 gives the full variable domain: DARVTQTPRHKVTEMGQEVTMRCQPILGHNTVFWYRQTMMQGLELLAYFRNRAPLDDSGMPKDRFSAEMPDATLATLKIQPSEPRDSAVYFCASGLVLTARSTGELFFGEGSRLTVL.

CDR3 in DNA: TGTGCCAGCAGCCTCGCAGGACTAGCGGCTCGGGATACGCAGTATTTT. It is translated as CASSLAGLAARDTQYF. This chain links TRBV9 with TRBJ2-3; the match to TRBD2 covers 10 bases. CDR1 is SGDLS and CDR2 is YYNGEE in the germline V gene. Trimming cost V 4 bases and J 6 bases; bases outside gene matches: 11. This CDR3 is built from 16 residues.

The V call is TRBV20-1, the J call TRBJ2-3; 11 bases agree with TRBD2. V gave up 3 bases and J gave up 2 bases; unmatched junction bases: 4. Germline V gene lookup returns CDR1 DFQATT and CDR2 SNEGSKA (reference sequence). The CDR3 runs to 15 residues. CDR3 protein: CSASASGGTTDTQYF. CDR3 sequence (DNA): TGCAGTGCTAGTGCTAGCGGGGGGACCACAGATACGCAGTATTTT.

This chain uses TRBV4-1 with TRBJ2-3; no definite D call. The germline V gene has CDR1 MGHRA and CDR2 YSYEKL. The V and J ends lost 1 base and 6 bases respectively, with 11 bases between them. CDR3 length: 14 amino acids. The CDR3 DNA sequence: TGCGCCAGCAGCCAAGGGGCGTCTTGGGATACGCAGTATTTT. It is translated as CASSQGASWDTQYF.

The sample holds one count of this clone. J is TRBJ2-4 and V is TRBV9; 11 bases agree with TRBD1. The CDR3 is 16 residues long. The germline V gene has CDR1 SGDLS and CDR2 YYNGEE. V trimming: 4 bases; J trimming: 6 bases; junction bases outside the gene matches: 9. DNA for the CDR3: TGTGCCAGCAGCCCCGCGGGGGGGACAGGGGGAAACATTCAGTACTTC. Its protein product is CASSPAGGTGGNIQYF.